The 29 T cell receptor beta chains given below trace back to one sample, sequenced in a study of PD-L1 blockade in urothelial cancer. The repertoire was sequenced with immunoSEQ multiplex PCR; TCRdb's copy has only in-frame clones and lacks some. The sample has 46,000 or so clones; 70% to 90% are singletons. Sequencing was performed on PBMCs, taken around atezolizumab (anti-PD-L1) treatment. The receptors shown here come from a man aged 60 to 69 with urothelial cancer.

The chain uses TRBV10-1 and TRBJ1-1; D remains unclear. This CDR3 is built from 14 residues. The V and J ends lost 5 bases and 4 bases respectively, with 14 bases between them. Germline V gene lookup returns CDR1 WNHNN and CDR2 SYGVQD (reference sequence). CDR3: CASSPDPWSTEAFF. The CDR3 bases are TGCGCCAGCAGTCCTGACCCGTGGAGCACTGAAGCTTTCTTT.

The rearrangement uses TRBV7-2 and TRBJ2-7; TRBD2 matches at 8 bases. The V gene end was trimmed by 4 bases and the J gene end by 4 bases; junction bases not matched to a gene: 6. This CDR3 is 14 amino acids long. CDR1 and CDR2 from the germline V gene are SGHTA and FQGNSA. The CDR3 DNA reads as TGTGCCAGCAGCTACGGGAGGGGGGCGTACGAGCAGTACTTC. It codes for CASSYGRGAYEQYF.

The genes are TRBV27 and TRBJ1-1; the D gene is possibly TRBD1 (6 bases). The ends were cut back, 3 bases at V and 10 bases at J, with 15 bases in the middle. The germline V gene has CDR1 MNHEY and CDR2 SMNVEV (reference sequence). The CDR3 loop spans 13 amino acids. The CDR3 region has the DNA TGTGCCAGCAGTTTGCTGGCAGGGGCTGCAGCTTTCTTT. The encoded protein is CASSLLAGAAAFF.

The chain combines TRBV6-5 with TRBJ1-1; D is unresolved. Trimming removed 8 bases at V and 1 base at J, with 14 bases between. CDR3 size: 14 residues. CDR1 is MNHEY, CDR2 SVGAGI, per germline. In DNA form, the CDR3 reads TGTGCCAGCTTCCGTGGGCATGGGAACACTGAAGCTTTCTTT. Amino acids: CASFRGHGNTEAFF.

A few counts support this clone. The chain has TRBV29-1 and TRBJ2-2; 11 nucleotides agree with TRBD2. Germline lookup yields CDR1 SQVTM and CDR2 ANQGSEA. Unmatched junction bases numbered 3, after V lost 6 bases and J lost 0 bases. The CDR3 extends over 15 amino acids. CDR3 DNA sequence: TGCAGCGTCTTGACTAGCGGGACGAACACCGGGGAGCTGTTTTTT. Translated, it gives CSVLTSGTNTGELFF.

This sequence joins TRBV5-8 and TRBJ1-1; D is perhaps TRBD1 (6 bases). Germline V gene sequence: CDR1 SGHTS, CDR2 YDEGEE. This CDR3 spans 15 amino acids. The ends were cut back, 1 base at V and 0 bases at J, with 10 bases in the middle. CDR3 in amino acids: CASSLLSGVNTEAFF. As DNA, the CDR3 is TGTGCCAGCAGCTTGCTTTCAGGGGTGAACACTGAAGCTTTCTTT. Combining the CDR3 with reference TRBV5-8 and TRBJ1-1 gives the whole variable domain EAGVTQSPTHLIKTRGQQATLRCSPISGHTSVYWYQQALGLGLQFLLWYDEGEERNRGNFPPRFSGRQFPNYSSELNVNALELEDSALYLCASSLLSGVNTEAFFGQGTRLTVV.

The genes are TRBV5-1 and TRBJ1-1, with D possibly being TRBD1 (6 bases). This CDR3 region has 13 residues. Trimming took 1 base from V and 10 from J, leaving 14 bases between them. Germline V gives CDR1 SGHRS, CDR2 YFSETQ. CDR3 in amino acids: CASSLRGGAVAFF. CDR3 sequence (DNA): TGCGCCAGCAGCTTGAGAGGGGGGGCAGTAGCTTTCTTT. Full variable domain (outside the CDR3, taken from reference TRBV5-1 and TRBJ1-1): KAGVTQTPRYLIKTRGQQVTLSCSPISGHRSVSWYQQTPGQGLQFLFEYFSETQRNKGNFPGRFSGRQFSNSRSEMNVSTLELGDSALYLCASSLRGGAVAFFGQGTRLTVV.

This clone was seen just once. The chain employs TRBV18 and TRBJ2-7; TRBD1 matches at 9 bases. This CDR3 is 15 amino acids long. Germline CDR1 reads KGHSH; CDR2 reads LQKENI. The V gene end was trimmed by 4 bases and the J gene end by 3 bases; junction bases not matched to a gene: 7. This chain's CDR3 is CASSQPGTGHYEQYF. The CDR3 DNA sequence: TGTGCCAGCTCACAACCCGGGACAGGGCACTACGAGCAGTACTTC.

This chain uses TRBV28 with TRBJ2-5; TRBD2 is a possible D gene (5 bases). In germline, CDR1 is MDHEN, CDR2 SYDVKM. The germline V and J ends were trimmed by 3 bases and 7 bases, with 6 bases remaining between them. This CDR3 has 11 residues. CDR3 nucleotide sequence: TGTGCCAGCAGTTTCGGAGGGACCCAGTACTTC. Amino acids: CASSFGGTQYF.

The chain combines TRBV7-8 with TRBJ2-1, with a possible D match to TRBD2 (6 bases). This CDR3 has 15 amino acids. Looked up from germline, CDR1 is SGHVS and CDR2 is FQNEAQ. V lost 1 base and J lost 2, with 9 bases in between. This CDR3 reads CASSLVWGAYNEQFF. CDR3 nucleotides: TGTGCCAGCAGCTTAGTATGGGGGGCCTACAATGAGCAGTTCTTC.

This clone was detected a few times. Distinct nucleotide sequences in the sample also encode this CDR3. The chain's CDR3 is CAWSGTGGYEQYF. The CDR3 DNA is TGTGCCTGGAGTGGGACAGGGGGCTACGAGCAGTACTTC. The rearrangement joins TRBV30 to TRBJ2-7, with 10 bases aligning to TRBD1. CDR3 length: 13 amino acids. CDR1 is GTSNPN, CDR2 SVGIG, per germline (reference sequence). V lost 1 base and J lost 3; bases outside the gene matches: 0.

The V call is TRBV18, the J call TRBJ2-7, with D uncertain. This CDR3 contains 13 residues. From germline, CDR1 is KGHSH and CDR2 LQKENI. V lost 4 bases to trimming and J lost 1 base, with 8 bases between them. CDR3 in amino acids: CASSRPTSYEQYF. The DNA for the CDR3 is TGTGCCAGCTCACGGCCGACTTCCTACGAGCAGTACTTC. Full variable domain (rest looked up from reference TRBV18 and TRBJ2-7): NAGVMQNPRHLVRRRGQEARLRCSPMKGHSHVYWYRQLPEEGLKFMVYLQKENIIDESGMPKERFSAEFPKEGPSILRIQQVVRGDSAAYFCASSRPTSYEQYFGPGTRLTVT.

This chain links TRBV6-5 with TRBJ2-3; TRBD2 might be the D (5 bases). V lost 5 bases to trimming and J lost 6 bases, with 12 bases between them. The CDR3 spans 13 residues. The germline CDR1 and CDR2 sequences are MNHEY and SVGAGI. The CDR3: CASSPKKRDTQYF. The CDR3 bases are TGTGCCAGCAGTCCAAAGAAGCGGGATACGCAGTATTTT.

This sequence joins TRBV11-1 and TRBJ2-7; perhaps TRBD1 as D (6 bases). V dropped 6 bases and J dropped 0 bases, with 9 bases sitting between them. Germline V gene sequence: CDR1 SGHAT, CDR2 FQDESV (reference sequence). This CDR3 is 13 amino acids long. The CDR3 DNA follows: TGTGCCAGCAGAAAACAGGGCTCCTACGAGCAGTACTTC. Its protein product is CASRKQGSYEQYF.

The CDR3 here is CAISWTGAGEQYF. CDR3 bases: TGTGCCATCAGTTGGACAGGGGCGGGGGAGCAGTACTTC. V gene TRBV10-3 combines with J gene TRBJ2-7; 9 nucleotides match TRBD1. The CDR3 length is 13 residues. Germline assignment: CDR1 ENHRY and CDR2 SYGVKD. With V trimmed by 5 bases and J by 7 bases, 6 bases remained unmatched.

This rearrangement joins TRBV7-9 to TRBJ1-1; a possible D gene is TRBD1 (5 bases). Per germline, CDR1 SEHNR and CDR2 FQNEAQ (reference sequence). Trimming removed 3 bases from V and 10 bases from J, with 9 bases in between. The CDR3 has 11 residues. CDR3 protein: CASSFSGGAFF. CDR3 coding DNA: TGTGCCAGCAGCTTTTCCGGGGGAGCTTTCTTT. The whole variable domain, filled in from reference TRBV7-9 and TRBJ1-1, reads DTGVSQNPRHKITKRGQNVTFRCDPISEHNRLYWYRQTLGQGPEFLTYFQNEAQLEKSRLLSDRFSAERPKGSFSTLEIQRTEQGDSAMYLCASSFSGGAFFGQGTRLTVV.

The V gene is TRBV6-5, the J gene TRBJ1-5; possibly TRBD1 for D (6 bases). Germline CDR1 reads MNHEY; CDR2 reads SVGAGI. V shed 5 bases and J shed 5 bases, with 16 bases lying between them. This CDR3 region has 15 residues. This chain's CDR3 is CASSGSQGGDQPQHF. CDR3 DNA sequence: TGTGCCAGCAGTGGATCACAGGGTGGCGATCAGCCCCAGCATTTT.

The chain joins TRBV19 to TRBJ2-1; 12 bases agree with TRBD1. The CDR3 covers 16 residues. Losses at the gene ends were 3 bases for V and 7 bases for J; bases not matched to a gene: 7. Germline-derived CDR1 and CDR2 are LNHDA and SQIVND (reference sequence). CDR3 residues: CASSIKGQGAGNEQFF. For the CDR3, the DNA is TGTGCCAGTAGTATCAAGGGACAGGGGGCCGGGAATGAGCAGTTCTTC.

DNA of the CDR3: TGTGCCAGCAGTGGGACAGGGACCACAGATACGCAGTATTTT. Its protein is CASSGTGTTDTQYF. This chain uses TRBV28 with TRBJ2-3; 9 positions match TRBD1. CDR3 size: 14 residues. Unmatched junction bases numbered 2, after V lost 5 bases and J lost 2 bases. The germline V gene has CDR1 MDHEN and CDR2 SYDVKM.

The CDR3 nucleotides are TGTGCCAGCACCCGGGACTCCAACTACGAGCAGTACTTC. This codes for CASTRDSNYEQYF. V usage is TRBV7-2 and J usage is TRBJ2-7; D perhaps matches TRBD2 (6 bases). The CDR3 length is 13 residues. Germline lookup yields CDR1 SGHTA and CDR2 FQGNSA. The V gene lost 7 bases and the J gene lost 3 bases, with 13 bases spanning the gap.

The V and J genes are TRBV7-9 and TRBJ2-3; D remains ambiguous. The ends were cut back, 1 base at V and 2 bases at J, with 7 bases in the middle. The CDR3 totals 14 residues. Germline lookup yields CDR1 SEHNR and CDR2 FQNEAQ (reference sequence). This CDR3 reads CASSLGAITDTQYF. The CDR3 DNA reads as TGTGCCAGCAGCTTAGGTGCTATCACAGATACGCAGTATTTT.

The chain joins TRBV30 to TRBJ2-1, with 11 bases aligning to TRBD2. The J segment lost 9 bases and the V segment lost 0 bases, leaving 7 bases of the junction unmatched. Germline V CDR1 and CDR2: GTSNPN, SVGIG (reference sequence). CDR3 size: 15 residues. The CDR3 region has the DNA TGTGCCTGGAGTGTAGATAGCGGGGGGGCCAGTGAGCAGTTCTTC. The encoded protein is CAWSVDSGGASEQFF.

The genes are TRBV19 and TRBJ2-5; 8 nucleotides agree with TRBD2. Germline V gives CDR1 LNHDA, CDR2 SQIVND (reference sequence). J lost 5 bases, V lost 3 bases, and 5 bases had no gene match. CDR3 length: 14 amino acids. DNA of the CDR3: TGTGCCAGTAGTATGAGGGCTAGCGGGGAGACCCAGTACTTC. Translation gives CASSMRASGETQYF.

Written as DNA, the CDR3 is TGTGCCAGCAGCTTAGCGCAGAATTCACCCCTCCACTTT. Translated: CASSLAQNSPLHF. The chain has TRBV7-6 and TRBJ1-6; the D is unclear. Germline V CDR1 and CDR2: SGHVS, FNYEAQ. The CDR3 extends over 13 amino acids. V lost 0 bases and J lost 7, with 4 bases in between. Based on the CDR3 plus reference TRBV7-6 and TRBJ1-6, the full variable domain is GAGVSQSPRYKVTKRGQDVALRCDPISGHVSLYWYRQALGQGPEFLTYFNYEAQQDKSGLPNDRFSAERPEGSISTLTIQRTEQRDSAMYRCASSLAQNSPLHFGNGTRLTVT.

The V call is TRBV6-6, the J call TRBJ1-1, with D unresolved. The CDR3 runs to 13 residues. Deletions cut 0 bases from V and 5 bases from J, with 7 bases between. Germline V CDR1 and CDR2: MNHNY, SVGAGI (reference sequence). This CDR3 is CASSYSGQTEAFF. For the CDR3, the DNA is TGTGCCAGCAGTTACTCTGGTCAGACTGAAGCTTTCTTT.

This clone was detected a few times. The CDR3 protein is CASSLRAGQGVNTEAFF. For the CDR3, the DNA is TGTGCCAGCAGCTTAAGGGCGGGACAGGGCGTGAACACTGAAGCTTTCTTT. This chain links TRBV7-2 with TRBJ1-1, with 9 bases aligning to TRBD1. Germline V gene sequence: CDR1 SGHTA, CDR2 FQGNSA. The CDR3 extends over 17 amino acids. J was trimmed by 0 bases and V by 2 bases; bases with no gene match: 7.

The CDR3 sequence is CASSVSGTGGKNEQYF. DNA for the CDR3: TGCGCCAGCAGCGTCTCCGGGACAGGGGGCAAGAACGAGCAGTACTTC. The rearrangement uses TRBV5-1 and TRBJ2-7, with TRBD1 identical over 12 bases. The CDR3 contains 16 residues. Trimming took 4 bases from V and 5 from J; bases not matched to a gene: 10. Germline CDR1 and CDR2: SGHRS and YFSETQ.

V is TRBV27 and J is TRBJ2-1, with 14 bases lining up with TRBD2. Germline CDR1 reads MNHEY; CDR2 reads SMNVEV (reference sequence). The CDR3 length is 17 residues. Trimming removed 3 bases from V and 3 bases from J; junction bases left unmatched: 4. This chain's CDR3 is CASSLGTSGGVYNEQFF. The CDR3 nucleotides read TGTGCCAGCAGTTTGGGGACTAGCGGGGGAGTCTACAATGAGCAGTTCTTC.

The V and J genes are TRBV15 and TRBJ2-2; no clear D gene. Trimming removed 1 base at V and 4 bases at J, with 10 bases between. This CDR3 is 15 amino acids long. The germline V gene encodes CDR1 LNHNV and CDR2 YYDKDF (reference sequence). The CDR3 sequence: CATSRVTDSTGELFF. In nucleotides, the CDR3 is TGTGCCACCAGCAGAGTCACCGACTCCACCGGGGAGCTGTTTTTT.